The 16 T cell receptor beta chains below all came from one sample that was sequenced in a study of molecular identifiers for immune sequencing clone quantification listed by TCRdb under 2018. The method behind the library was PCR. The instrument was an Illumina HiSeq 4000. In TCRdb, the public reads were trimmed at Q25 with fastp and aligned with MiXCR, with productive beta chains retained. Every CDR3 protein is listed once, alongside the most common genes and DNA of its rows. The sample table records approximately 670,000 distinct CDR3 sequences; just under 20% of these occur just once. The ten largest clones add up to under 0.95% of the sample. The sample consisted of naive CD8+ T cells from blood, with Jurkat cell RNA spiked in. This sample's cell subset or site label indicates: FACS-sorted CD8+CD4-CCR7+CD45RA+ naive T cells. The origin of the receptors is a human donor in good health. Some libraries in this study had Jurkat cell RNA spiked in.

Comments on this clonotype: A single base separates this from a much larger clone, so it may be a read error. The rearrangement uses TRBV2 and TRBJ2-4; 7 positions agree with TRBD1. The CDR3 covers 14 residues. Germline lookup yields CDR1 SNHLY and CDR2 FYNNEI. Losses at the gene ends were 2 bases for V and 7 bases for J; bases not matched to a gene: 5. CDR3 region: CASSEYRGANIQYF. The CDR3 DNA reads as TGTGCCAGCAGTGAATACAGGGGAGCTAACATTCAGTACTTC.

At least ten counts were recorded for this clonotype. This sequence joins TRBV7-8 and TRBJ2-3; D is ambiguous. The germline CDR1 and CDR2 sequences are SGHVS and FQNEAQ. The V gene lost 5 bases and the J gene lost 0 bases, with 12 bases spanning the gap. The CDR3 is 15 residues long. The CDR3 nucleotides read TGTGCCAGCAGCCGACGACCGGCGAGCACAGATACGCAGTATTTT. Its protein is CASSRRPASTDTQYF.

The V and J genes are TRBV4-3 and TRBJ1-2, with D perhaps TRBD1 (5 bases). Germline lookup yields CDR1 LGHNA and CDR2 YSLEER. The V and J ends lost 0 bases and 8 bases respectively, with 13 bases between them. The CDR3 is 14 residues long. This chain's CDR3 is CASSQDVRVEGYTF. The CDR3 nucleotides are TGCGCCAGCAGCCAAGATGTCAGGGTTGAGGGCTACACCTTC.

This clonotype came up many times. V is TRBV5-6 and J is TRBJ1-5, with D uncertain. This CDR3 has 16 residues. Germline values: CDR1 SGHDT, CDR2 YYEEEE. Trimming took off 4 bases at V and 3 bases at J, with 17 bases between the two ends. CDR3 region: CASSLGPRYNNQPQHF. The CDR3 bases are TGTGCCAGCAGCCTGGGCCCCCGCTATAACAATCAGCCCCAGCATTTT.

Comment on this clonotype: Being one base from a much bigger clone, this may be a read error. This sequence joins TRBV7-9 and TRBJ2-1; D not certain. Germline-derived CDR1 and CDR2 are SEHNR and FQNEAQ (reference sequence). The CDR3 runs to 14 residues. The V and J ends lost 5 bases and 12 bases respectively, with 20 bases between them. In DNA, the CDR3 is TGTGCCAGCAGCCCGAGTAGTACCTTGGATGGGCAGTTCTTC. It yields the protein CASSPSSTLDGQFF.

This clonotype was recorded a few times. This chain links TRBV5-4 with TRBJ2-3; the match to TRBD2 covers 8 bases. J gave up 0 bases and V 5 bases, and 8 bases lay outside the gene matches. CDR3 size: 16 residues. Germline V gene sequence: CDR1 SGHNT, CDR2 YYREEE (reference sequence). The CDR3 DNA follows: TGTGCCAGCAGGACCGAAGCGGGAGTCAGCACAGATACGCAGTATTTT. It encodes CASRTEAGVSTDTQYF.

This clonotype was recorded at least ten times. CDR3 residues: CASSFLRDSTEAFF. CDR3 bases: TGTGCCAGCAGCTTTTTAAGGGACAGCACTGAAGCTTTCTTT. V and J are TRBV7-2 and TRBJ1-1; 7 bases are shared with TRBD1. Unmatched junction bases numbered 5, after V lost 3 bases and J lost 4 bases. Germline V gene sequence: CDR1 SGHTA, CDR2 FQGNSA. There are 14 residues in the CDR3.

Many counts were recorded for this clonotype. Because the CDR3's place on the DNA is in doubt, the DNA is left out and the CDR3 is given as listed by TCRdb. CDR3 loop: CASSVGPGSYEQYF. The chain couples TRBV9 to TRBJ2-7; TRBD1 reflects the table's D call only, with no check against the DNA. CDR1 is SGDLS, CDR2 YYNGEE, per germline. A total of 14 residues make up the CDR3, ends included.

This clonotype was counted a few times. The V gene is TRBV19, the J gene TRBJ1-2; D remains ambiguous. Per the germline V gene, CDR1 is LNHDA and CDR2 is SQIVND (reference sequence). The CDR3 covers 14 residues. The V end was cut by 0 bases, the J end by 4 bases, with 9 bases between. CDR3 coding DNA: TGTGCCAGTAGTATAGAAGACACTACCTATGGCTACACCTTC. Amino acid sequence: CASSIEDTTYGYTF.

This clonotype has a count of ten or more. The chain is built from TRBV27 and TRBJ2-3, with 7 bases identical to TRBD2. CDR3 length equals 16 residues. Trimming took 6 bases from V and 2 from J; bases not matched to a gene: 11. Germline lookup yields CDR1 MNHEY and CDR2 SMNVEV (reference sequence). The CDR3 here is CASSQRLAKATDTQYF. Here the CDR3 DNA reads TGTGCCAGCAGCCAAAGACTAGCCAAGGCCACAGATACGCAGTATTTT.

Comment on this clonotype: Being one base from a much bigger clone, this may be a read error. The missing conserved phenylalanine or tryptophan at the end of this CDR3 makes a read error likely. V usage is TRBV20-1 and J usage is TRBJ1-2; D not resolved. There are 13 residues in the CDR3. Trimming left V 1 base short and J 4 bases short, with 10 bases between. The germline CDR1 and CDR2 sequences are DFQATT and SNEGSKA (reference sequence). CDR3 DNA: TGCAGTGCTAGAGTACCGCATACCTATGGCTACACCCTC. Translating gives CSARVPHTYGYTL.

A few counts support this clonotype. V and J are TRBV21-1 and TRBJ2-4; TRBD1 is the table's D call, not checked against the DNA. TRBV21-1 is tagged as a pseudogene. The CDR3 is 17 amino acids. The CDR3 loop reads CASTQRGGGRPKNIQYF. The CDR3, as DNA: TGTGCCAGCACTCAAAGGGGCGGGGGCCGCCCAAAAAACATTCAGTACTTC.

This clonotype was seen ten or more times. J is TRBJ2-1 and V is TRBV4-1, with 13 bases lining up with TRBD2. CDR3 length: 15 amino acids. CDR1 is MGHRA, CDR2 YSYEKL, per germline. V lost 0 bases, J lost 14 bases, and 7 bases stayed unmatched. This CDR3 is CASSQETSGGSEEFF. Written as DNA, the CDR3 is TGCGCCAGCAGCCAAGAGACTAGCGGGGGGTCCGAGGAGTTCTTC.

This clonotype has only a few counts. The chain has TRBV5-6 and TRBJ1-2, with 8 bases lining up with TRBD1. This CDR3 has 14 amino acids. The V gene end was trimmed by 4 bases and the J gene end by 5 bases; junction bases not matched to a gene: 7. The germline CDR1 and CDR2 sequences are SGHDT and YYEEEE. In DNA, the CDR3 is TGTGCCAGCAGCACAGGACAGGGTTGGTATGGCTACACCTTC. Protein product: CASSTGQGWYGYTF.

In this sample, this clonotype turned up many times. The chain has TRBV29-1 and TRBJ2-2; D perhaps matches TRBD2 (6 bases). CDR3 size: 15 residues. V dropped 3 bases and J dropped 2 bases, with 13 bases sitting between them. Germline CDR1 and CDR2: SQVTM and ANQGSEA. The CDR3, as DNA: TGCAGCGTTGAGCTAGGGACTCGAAACACCGGGGAGCTGTTTTTT. Residues: CSVELGTRNTGELFF.

Remarks on this clonotype: Since a much larger clone is just one base distant, this may be a read error. No conserved phenylalanine or tryptophan ends this CDR3, so it is likely a read error. The CDR3 protein is CSASLVRLPQETQYL. In DNA, the CDR3 is TGCAGTGCTAGTCTTGTTAGACTTCCACAAGAGACCCAGTACCTC. The chain carries TRBV20-1 and TRBJ2-5; the D is unclear. This CDR3 is built from 15 residues. CDR1 and CDR2 (germline): DFQATT, SNEGSKA (reference sequence). Between the trimmed V and J ends, which lost 3 bases and 2 bases, there was a span of 16 bases.